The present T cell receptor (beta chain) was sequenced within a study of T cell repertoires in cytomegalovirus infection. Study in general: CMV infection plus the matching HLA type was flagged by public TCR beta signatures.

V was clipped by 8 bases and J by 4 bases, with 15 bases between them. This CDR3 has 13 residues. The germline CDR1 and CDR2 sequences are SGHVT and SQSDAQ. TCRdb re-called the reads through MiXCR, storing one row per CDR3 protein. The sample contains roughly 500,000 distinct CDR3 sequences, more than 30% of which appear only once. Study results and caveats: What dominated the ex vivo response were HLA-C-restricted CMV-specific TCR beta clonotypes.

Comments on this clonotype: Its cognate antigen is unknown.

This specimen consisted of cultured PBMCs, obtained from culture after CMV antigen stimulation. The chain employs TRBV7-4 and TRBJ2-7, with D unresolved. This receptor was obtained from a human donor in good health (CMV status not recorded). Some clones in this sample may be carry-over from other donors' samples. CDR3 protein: CASATSVDYEQYF. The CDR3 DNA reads TGTGCCAGCGCGACCTCTGTTGATTACGAGCAGTACTTC.